A selection of T cell receptor beta chains follows, all from one sample in a study of cytomegalovirus exposure and HLA in healthy donors. Produced via immunoSEQ multiplex PCR; TCRdb's table is partial and in-frame only. This repertoire shows about 130,000 clones, around 77% found once; its top ten account for over 10%. The material sequenced was PBMCs. The receptors were gathered from a woman aged 35 to 49 in good health and CMV-seropositive. Both conserved end residues are part of each CDR3.

v_call cdr3_aa
TRBV6-5 CASSSRLLSGNTIYF
TRBV5-1 CASSLDLGPNNEQFF
TRBV7-3 CASSPHPTRVTLDEQYF
TRBV6-5 CASSYWSGDEQYF
TRBV7-9 CASSLLGAGETQYF
TRBV4-2 CASSSQTQDGNTIYF
TRBV7-9 CASSFGTSTIQEQYF
TRBV28 CASSSYRGHFTYEQYF
TRBV6-5 CASSSSWAGTNEKLFF
TRBV7-9 CASSFQQGETQYF